The present T cell receptor (beta chain) was sequenced within a study of cytomegalovirus exposure and HLA in healthy donors. Amplification used 60 Vbeta primers and 13 Jbeta primers. TCRdb keeps only in-frame clones here, not all; method: immunoSEQ multiplex PCR. The table lists 100,000 to 150,000 clones, under 85% of them singletons. Whole-study results and caveats: Through in vitro validation, three CMV-associated chains were shown to be specific for CMV antigens.

Worth noting for this clone: Its specificity is not known.

From germline, CDR1 is SQVTM and CDR2 ANQGSEA. Trimming left V 3 bases short and J 1 base short, with 9 bases between. This CDR3 contains 13 residues. The receptor's source is a woman in her 50s in good health and CMV-seropositive. The chain employs TRBV29-1 and TRBJ1-1; the D is unclear. The sample consisted of PBMCs. In DNA, the CDR3 is TGCAGCGTTGAGAGGCTCCAGAACACTGAAGCTTTCTTT. It encodes CSVERLQNTEAFF.